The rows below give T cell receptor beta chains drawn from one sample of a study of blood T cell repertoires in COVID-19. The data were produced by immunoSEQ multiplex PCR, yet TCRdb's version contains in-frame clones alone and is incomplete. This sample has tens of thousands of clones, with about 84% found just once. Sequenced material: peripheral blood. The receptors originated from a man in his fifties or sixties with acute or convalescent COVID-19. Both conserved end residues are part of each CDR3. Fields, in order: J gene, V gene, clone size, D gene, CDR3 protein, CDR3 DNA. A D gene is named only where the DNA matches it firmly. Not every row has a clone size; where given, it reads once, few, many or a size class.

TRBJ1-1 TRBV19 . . CASREGGTEAFF TGTGCCAGTAGGGAGGGTGGCACTGAAGCTTTCTTT
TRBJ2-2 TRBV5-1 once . CASSLTSSGELFF TGCGCCAGCAGCCTCACTAGTTCCGGGGAGCTGTTTTTT
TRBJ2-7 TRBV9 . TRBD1 CASSGSGTDEQYF TGTGCCAGCAGCGGGTCCGGGACAGACGAGCAGTACTTC
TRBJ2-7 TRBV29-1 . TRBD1 CSAGQGDYEQYF TGCAGCGCCGGACAGGGGGACTACGAGCAGTACTTC
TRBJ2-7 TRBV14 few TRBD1 CASSRPPGGPYEQYF TGTGCCAGCAGCCGGCCCCCAGGGGGTCCCTACGAGCAGTACTTC
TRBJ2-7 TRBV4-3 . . CASSQNSGTTYEQYF TGCGCCAGCAGCCAAAATTCCGGGACAACCTACGAGCAGTACTTC
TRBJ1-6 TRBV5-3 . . CARRHGGRASCSYNSPLHF TGTGCCAGAAGGCACGGTGGCAGGGCCTCCTGCTCCTATAATTCACCCCTCCACTTT
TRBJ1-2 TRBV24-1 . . CATSDLSVGYGYTF TGTGCCACCAGTGATTTGTCAGTCGGGTATGGCTACACCTTC
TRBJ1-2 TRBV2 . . CASSEARGASLYGYTF TGTGCCAGCAGTGAAGCGCGGGGGGCTAGTCTATATGGCTACACCTTC
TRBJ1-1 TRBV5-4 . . CASSARQPSSDAFF TGTGCCAGCAGCGCGCGTCAACCTAGTAGTGACGCTTTCTTT
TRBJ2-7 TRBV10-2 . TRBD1 CASNLDRGKSSYEQYF TGCGCCAGCAACCTCGACAGGGGCAAATCTTCCTACGAGCAGTACTTC
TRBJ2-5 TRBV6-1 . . CASREDREGETQYF TGTGCCAGCAGGGAAGACAGGGAGGGAGAGACCCAGTACTTC
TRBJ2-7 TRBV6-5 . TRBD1 CASSYGFGTGGEQYF TGTGCCAGCAGTTACGGATTTGGGACAGGGGGCGAGCAGTACTTC
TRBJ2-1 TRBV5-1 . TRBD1 CASRQGARNEQFF TGCGCCAGCAGACAGGGGGCGCGAAATGAGCAGTTCTTC
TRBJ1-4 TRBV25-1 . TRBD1 CASSGTGGDEKLFF TGTGCCAGCAGTGGGACAGGGGGCGACGAAAAACTGTTTTTT
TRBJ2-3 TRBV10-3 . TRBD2 CATSGANDDPTDTQYF TGTGCCACTAGCGGGGCAAACGATGATCCCACAGATACGCAGTATTTT
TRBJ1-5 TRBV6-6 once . CASIEDGVSNQPQHF TGTGCCAGCATCGAGGACGGGGTTAGCAATCAGCCCCAGCATTTT